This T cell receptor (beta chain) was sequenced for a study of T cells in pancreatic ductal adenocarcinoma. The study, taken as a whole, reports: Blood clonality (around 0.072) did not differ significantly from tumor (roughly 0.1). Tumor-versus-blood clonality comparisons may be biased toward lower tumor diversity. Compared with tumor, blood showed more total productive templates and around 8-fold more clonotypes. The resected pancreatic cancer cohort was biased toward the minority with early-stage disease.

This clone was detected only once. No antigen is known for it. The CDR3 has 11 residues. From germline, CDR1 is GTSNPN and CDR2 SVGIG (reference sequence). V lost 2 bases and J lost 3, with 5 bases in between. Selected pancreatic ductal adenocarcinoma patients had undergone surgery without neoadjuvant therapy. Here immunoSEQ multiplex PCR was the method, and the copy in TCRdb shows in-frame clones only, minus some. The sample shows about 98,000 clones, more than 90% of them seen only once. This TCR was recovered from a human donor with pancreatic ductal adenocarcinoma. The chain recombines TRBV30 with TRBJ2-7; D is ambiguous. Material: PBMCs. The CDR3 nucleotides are TGTGCCTGGAGTTGGAGCTACGAGCAGTACTTC. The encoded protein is CAWSWSYEQYF.